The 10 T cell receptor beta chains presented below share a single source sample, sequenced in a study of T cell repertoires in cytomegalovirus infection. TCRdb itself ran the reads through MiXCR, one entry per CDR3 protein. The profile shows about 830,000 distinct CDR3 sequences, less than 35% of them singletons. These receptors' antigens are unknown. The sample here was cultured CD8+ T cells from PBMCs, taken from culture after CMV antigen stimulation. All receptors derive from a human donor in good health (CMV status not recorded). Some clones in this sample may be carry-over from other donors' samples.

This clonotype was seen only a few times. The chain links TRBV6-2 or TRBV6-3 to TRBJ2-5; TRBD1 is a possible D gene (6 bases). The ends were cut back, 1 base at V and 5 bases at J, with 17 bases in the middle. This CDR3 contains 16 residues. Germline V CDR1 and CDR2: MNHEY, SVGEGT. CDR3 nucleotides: TGTGCCAGCAGTTACTTCGTACAGGGCCTCGGGGAGACCCAGTACTTC. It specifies CASSYFVQGLGETQYF.

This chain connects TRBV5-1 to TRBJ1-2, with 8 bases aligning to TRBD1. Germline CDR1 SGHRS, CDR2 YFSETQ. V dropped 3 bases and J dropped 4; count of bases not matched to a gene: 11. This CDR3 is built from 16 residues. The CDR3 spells CASSSFQTGTGYGYTF. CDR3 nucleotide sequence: TGCGCCAGCAGCTCGTTTCAAACCGGGACAGGCTATGGCTACACCTTC.

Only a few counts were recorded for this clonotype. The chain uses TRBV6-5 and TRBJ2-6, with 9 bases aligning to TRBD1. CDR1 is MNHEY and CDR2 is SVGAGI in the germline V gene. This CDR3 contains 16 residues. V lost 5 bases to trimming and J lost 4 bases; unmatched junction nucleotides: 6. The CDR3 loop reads CASSSHRGPGANVLTF. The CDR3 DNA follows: TGTGCCAGCAGTAGCCACAGGGGGCCAGGGGCCAACGTCCTGACTTTC.

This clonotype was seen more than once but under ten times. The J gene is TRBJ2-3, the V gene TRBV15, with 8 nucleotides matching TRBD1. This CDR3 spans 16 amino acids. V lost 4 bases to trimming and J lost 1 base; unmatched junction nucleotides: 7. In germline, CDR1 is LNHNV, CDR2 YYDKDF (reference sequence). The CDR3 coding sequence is TGTGCCACCAGCACACAACCGGGACAGGGCACAGATACGCAGTATTTT. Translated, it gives CATSTQPGQGTDTQYF.

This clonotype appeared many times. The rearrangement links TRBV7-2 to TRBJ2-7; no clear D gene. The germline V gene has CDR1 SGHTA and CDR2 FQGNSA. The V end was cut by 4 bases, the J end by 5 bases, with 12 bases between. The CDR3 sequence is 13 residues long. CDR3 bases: TGTGCCAGCAGCTCGGCGCAGGCAGACGAGCAGTACTTC. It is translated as CASSSAQADEQYF.

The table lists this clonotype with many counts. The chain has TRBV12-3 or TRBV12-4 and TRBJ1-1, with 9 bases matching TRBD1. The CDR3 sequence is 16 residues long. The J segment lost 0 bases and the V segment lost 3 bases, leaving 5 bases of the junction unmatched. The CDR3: CASSLTGGSMNTEAFF. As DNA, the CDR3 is TGTGCCAGCAGTTTGACAGGGGGGAGTATGAACACTGAAGCTTTCTTT.

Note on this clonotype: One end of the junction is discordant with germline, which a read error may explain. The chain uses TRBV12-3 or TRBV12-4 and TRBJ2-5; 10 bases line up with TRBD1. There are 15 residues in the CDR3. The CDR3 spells CANSFYGTGVETQYF. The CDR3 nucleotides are TGTGCCAACAGTTTTTATGGGACAGGGGTGGAGACCCAGTACTTC.

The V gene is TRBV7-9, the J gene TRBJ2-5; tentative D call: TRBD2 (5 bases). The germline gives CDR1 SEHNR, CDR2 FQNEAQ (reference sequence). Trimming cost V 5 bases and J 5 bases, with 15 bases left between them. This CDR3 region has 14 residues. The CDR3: CASSPRGIPETQYF. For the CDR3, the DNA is TGTGCCAGCAGCCCTAGAGGGATACCGGAGACCCAGTACTTC.

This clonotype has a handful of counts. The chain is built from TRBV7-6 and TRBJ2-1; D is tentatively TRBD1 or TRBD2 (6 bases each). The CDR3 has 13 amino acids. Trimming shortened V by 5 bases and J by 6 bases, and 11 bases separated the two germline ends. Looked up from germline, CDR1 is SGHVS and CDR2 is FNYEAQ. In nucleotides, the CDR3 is TGTGCCAGCAGCCCTCGGGGGCCCAATGAGCAGTTCTTC. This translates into CASSPRGPNEQFF.

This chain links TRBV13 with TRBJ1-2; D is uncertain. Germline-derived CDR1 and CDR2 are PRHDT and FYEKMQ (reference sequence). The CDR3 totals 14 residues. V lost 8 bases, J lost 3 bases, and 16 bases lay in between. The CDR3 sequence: CASRFGRRDYGYTF. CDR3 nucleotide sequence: TGTGCCAGCCGTTTTGGACGTCGGGACTATGGCTACACCTTC.